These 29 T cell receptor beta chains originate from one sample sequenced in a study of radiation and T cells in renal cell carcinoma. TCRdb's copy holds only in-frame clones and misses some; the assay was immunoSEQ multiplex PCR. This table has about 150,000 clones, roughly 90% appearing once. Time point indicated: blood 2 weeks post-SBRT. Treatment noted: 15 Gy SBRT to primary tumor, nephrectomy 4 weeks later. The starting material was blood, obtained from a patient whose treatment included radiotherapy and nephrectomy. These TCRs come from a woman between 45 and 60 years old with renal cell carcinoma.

CDR3 in amino acids: CASSLAWYEQYF. For the CDR3, the DNA is TGTGCCAGCAGCTTGGCCTGGTACGAGCAGTACTTC. The chain is built from TRBV5-6 and TRBJ2-7; D is unresolved. The V end lost 0 bases, the J end lost 4 bases, and 5 bases lay between the germline ends. Per germline, CDR1 SGHDT and CDR2 YYEEEE. The CDR3 is made up of 12 amino acids.

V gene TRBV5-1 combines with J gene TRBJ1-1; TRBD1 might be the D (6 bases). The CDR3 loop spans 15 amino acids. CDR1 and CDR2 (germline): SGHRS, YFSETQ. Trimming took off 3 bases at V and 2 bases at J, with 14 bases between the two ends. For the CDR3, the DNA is TGCGCCAGCAGCTACCAGGGGTTTGTCAACACTGAAGCTTTCTTT. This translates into CASSYQGFVNTEAFF.

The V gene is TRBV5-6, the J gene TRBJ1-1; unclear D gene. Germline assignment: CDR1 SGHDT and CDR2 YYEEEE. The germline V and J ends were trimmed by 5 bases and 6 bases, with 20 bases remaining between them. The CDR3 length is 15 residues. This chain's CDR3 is CASSPALRANAEAFF. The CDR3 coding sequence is TGTGCCAGCAGTCCGGCATTACGGGCCAATGCTGAAGCTTTCTTT.

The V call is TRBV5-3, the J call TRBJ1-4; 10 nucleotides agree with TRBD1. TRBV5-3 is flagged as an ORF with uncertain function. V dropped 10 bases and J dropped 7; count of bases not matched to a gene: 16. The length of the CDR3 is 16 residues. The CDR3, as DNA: TGTGCCCCATACCCGGGGGCGGGACAGGGGAGTGAAAAACTGTTTTTT. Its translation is CAPYPGAGQGSEKLFF.

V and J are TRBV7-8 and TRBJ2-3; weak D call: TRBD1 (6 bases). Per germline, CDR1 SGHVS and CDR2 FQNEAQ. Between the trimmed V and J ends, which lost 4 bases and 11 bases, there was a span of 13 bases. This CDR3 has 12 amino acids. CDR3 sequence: CASSYPGVQQYF. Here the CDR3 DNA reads TGTGCCAGCAGCTACCCAGGGGTTCAGCAGTATTTT.

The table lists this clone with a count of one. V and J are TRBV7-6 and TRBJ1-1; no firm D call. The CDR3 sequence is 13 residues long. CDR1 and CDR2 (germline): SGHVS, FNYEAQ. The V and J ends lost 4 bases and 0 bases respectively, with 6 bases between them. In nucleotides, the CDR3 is TGTGCCAGCAGCTCCCCGGTGAACACTGAAGCTTTCTTT. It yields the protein CASSSPVNTEAFF. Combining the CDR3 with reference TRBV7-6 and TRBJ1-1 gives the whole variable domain GAGVSQSPRYKVTKRGQDVALRCDPISGHVSLYWYRQALGQGPEFLTYFNYEAQQDKSGLPNDRFSAERPEGSISTLTIQRTEQRDSAMYRCASSSPVNTEAFFGQGTRLTVV.

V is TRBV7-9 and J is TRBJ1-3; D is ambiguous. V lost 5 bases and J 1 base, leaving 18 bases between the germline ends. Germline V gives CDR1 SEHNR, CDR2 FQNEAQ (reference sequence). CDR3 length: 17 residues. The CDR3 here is CASSPSTGAQSGNTIYF. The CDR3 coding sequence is TGTGCCAGCAGCCCCTCGACCGGAGCCCAATCTGGAAACACCATATATTTT.

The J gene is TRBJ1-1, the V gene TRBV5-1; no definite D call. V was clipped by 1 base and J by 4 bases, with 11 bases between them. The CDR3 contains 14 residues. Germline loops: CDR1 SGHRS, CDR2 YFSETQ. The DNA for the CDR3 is TGCGCCAGCAGCTTGTTTGGGGTTACCACTGAAGCTTTCTTT. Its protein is CASSLFGVTTEAFF.

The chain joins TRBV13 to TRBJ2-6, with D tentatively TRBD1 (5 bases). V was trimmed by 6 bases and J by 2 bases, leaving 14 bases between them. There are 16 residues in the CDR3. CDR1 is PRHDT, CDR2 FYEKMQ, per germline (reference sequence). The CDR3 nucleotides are TGTGCCAGCAGTCTAACCCAGGGAACTGGGGCCAACGTCCTGACTTTC. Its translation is CASSLTQGTGANVLTF.

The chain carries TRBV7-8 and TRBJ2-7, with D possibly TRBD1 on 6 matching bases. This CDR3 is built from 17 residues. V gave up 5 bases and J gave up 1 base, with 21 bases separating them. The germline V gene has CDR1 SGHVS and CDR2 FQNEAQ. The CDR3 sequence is CASSTPPAAGVSYEQYF. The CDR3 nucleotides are TGTGCCAGCAGCACACCCCCGGCGGCAGGGGTTTCCTACGAGCAGTACTTC.

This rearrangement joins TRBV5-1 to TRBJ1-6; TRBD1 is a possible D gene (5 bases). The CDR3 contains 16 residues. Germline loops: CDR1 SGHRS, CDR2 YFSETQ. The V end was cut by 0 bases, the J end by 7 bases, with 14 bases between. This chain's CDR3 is CASSLGVSGQNSPLHF. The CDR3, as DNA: TGCGCCAGCAGCTTGGGAGTATCGGGGCAAAATTCACCCCTCCACTTT.

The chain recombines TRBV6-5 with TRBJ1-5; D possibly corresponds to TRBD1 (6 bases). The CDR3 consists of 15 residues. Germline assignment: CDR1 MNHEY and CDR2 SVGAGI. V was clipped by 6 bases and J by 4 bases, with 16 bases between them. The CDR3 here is CASSLGGGVNQPQHF. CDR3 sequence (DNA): TGTGCCAGCAGCTTAGGGGGAGGGGTGAATCAGCCCCAGCATTTT.

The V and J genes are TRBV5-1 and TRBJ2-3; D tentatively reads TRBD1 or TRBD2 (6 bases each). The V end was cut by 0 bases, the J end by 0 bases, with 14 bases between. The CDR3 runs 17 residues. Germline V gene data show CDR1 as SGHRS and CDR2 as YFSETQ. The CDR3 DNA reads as TGCGCCAGCAGCTTGGCGGGGGCGAACCCTAGCACAGATACGCAGTATTTT. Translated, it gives CASSLAGANPSTDTQYF.

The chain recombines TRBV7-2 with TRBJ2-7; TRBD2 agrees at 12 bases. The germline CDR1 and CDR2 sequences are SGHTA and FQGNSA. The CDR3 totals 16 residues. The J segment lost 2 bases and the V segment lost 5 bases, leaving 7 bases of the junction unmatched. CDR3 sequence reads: CASSPGLAGTTYEQYF. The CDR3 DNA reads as TGTGCCAGCAGCCCAGGACTAGCGGGGACAACCTACGAGCAGTACTTC.

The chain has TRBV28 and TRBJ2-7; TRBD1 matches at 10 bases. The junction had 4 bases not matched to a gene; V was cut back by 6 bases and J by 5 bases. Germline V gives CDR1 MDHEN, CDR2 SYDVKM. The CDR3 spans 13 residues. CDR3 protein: CASRGTGVHEQYF. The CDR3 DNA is TGTGCCAGCAGGGGGACAGGGGTCCACGAGCAGTACTTC.

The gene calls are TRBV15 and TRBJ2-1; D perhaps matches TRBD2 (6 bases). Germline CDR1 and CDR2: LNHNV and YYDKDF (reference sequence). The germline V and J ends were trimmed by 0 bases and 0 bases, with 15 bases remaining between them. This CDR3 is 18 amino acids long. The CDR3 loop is CATSRDLGGWGSYNEQFF. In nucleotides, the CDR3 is TGTGCCACCAGCAGAGATTTGGGGGGATGGGGCTCCTACAATGAGCAGTTCTTC.

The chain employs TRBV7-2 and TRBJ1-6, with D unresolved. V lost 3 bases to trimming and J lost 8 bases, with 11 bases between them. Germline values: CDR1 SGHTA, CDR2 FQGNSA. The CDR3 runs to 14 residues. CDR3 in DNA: TGTGCCAGCAGCTTCCAACAGCTTGATTCACCCCTCCACTTT. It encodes CASSFQQLDSPLHF.

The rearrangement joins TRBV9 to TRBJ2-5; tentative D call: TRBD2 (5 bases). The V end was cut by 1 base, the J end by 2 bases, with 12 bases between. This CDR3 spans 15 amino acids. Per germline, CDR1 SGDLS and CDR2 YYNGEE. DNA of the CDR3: TGTGCCAGCAGCGTAAGCGGTAAGATACAAGAGACCCAGTACTTC. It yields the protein CASSVSGKIQETQYF.

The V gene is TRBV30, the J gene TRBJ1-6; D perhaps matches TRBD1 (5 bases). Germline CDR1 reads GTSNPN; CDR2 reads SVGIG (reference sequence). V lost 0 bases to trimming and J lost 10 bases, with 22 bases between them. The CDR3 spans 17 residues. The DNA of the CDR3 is TGTGCCTGGAGTGTACTTGGGGGAATCGGTTTAAACTCACCCCTCCACTTT. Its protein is CAWSVLGGIGLNSPLHF.

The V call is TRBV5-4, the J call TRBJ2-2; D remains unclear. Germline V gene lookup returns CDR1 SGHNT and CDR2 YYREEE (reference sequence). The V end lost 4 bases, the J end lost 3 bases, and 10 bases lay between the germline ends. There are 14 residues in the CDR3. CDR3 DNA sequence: TGTGCCAGCAGCCCGAGACTGGACACCGGGGAGCTGTTTTTT. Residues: CASSPRLDTGELFF.

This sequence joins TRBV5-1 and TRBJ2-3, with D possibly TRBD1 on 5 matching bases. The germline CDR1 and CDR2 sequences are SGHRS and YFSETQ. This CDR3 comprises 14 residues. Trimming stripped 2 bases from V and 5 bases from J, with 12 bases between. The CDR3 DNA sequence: TGCGCCAGCAGCTTCGGGCAGGGATTAGATACGCAGTATTTT. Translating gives CASSFGQGLDTQYF.

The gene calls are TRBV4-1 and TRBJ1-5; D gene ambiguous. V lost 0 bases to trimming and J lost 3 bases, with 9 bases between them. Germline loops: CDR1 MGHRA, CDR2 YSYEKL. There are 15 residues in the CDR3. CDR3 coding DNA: TGCGCCAGCAGCCAAGAGGCCAGGCCCAATCAGCCCCAGCATTTT. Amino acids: CASSQEARPNQPQHF.

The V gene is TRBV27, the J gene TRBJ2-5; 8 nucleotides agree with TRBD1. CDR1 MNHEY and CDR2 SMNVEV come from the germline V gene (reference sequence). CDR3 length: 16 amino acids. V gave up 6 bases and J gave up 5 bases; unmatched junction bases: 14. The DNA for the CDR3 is TGTGCCAGCAGCTTCAGTGGACAGGGCCCAACGGAGACCCAGTACTTC. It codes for CASSFSGQGPTETQYF.

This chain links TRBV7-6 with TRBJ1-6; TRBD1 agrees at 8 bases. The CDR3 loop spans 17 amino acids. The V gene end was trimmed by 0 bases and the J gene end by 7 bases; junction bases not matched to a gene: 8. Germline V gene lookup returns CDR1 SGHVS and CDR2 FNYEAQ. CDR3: CASSLAPGQGRNSPLHF. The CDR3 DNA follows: TGTGCCAGCAGCTTAGCCCCCGGACAGGGAAGAAATTCACCCCTCCACTTT.

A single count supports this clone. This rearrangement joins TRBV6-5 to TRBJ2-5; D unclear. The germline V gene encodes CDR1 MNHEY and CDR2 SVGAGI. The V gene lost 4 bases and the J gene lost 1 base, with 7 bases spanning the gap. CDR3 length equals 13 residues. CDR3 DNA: TGTGCCAGCAGTTTTGTGGCCCAAGAGACCCAGTACTTC. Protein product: CASSFVAQETQYF.

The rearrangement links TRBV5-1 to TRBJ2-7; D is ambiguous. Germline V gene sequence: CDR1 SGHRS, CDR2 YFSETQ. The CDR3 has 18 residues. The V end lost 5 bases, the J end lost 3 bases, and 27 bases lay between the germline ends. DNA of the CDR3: TGCGCCAGCAGGACCGGAGCCCACGACGGATTCTTAAGCTACGAGCAGTACTTC. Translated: CASRTGAHDGFLSYEQYF.

As DNA, the CDR3 is TGTGCCGGGGGGGCGGGAAGAGTACTGTTTTTT. The encoded protein is CAGGAGRVLFF. The chain has TRBV2 and TRBJ1-4; maybe TRBD1 (6 bases). Germline CDR1 reads SNHLY; CDR2 reads FYNNEI. The CDR3 runs to 11 residues. V was shortened by 11 bases and J by 13 bases, with 17 bases between the two germline ends. Supplemented by reference TRBV2 and TRBJ1-4, the full variable domain reads EPEVTQTPSHQVTQMGQEVILRCVPISNHLYFYWYRQILGQKVEFLVSFYNNEISEKSEIFDDQFSVERPDGSNFTLKIRSTKLEDSAMYFCAGGAGRVLFFGSGTQLSVL.

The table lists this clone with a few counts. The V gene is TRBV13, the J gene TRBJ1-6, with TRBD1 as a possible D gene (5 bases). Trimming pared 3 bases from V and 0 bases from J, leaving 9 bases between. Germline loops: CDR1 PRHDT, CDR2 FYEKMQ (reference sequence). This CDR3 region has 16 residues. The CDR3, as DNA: TGTGCCAGCAGCTTTGGGGGGAGCTCCTATAATTCACCCCTCCACTTT. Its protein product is CASSFGGSSYNSPLHF.

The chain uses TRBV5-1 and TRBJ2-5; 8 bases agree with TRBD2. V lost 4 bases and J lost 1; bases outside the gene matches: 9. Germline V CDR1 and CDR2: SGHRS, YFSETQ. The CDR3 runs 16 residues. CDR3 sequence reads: CASSPNSGNTQETQYF. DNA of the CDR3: TGCGCCAGCAGCCCTAATAGCGGGAACACCCAAGAGACCCAGTACTTC.